One and the same sample provided the 29 T cell receptor beta chains below, sequenced in a study of T cell repertoires in ileal Crohn's disease. Clones were read by immunoSEQ multiplex PCR, and TCRdb kept only the in-frame ones, dropping some. Of several thousand clones detected, about 70% appear once; the ten largest clones hold about 6.9%. Sequencing was carried out using ileal tissue. These TCRs come from an adult with Crohn's disease.

The gene calls are TRBV7-2 and TRBJ1-6; D call uncertain. CDR1 is SGHTA, CDR2 FQGNSA, per germline. The CDR3 consists of 16 residues. Trimming took 8 bases from V and 2 from J, leaving 16 bases between them. The CDR3 reads CASSPMGRTYNSPLHF. CDR3 sequence (DNA): TGTGCCAGCTCCCCGATGGGCAGGACCTATAATTCACCCCTCCACTTT.

The CDR3 DNA follows: TGTGCCAGCAGTGAAGGACAGGGGGCTAGGGGCATTCAGTACTTC. Its protein is CASSEGQGARGIQYF. The chain has TRBV2 and TRBJ2-4; 10 positions agree with TRBD1. The V and J ends lost 1 base and 9 bases, in that order; junction bases with no gene match: 6. The CDR3 is 15 amino acids. CDR1 is SNHLY, CDR2 FYNNEI, per germline.

This chain links TRBV4-1 with TRBJ2-7; TRBD2 matches 11 bases. The CDR3 extends over 18 amino acids. The germline CDR1 and CDR2 sequences are MGHRA and YSYEKL. V lost 1 base and J lost 0; bases outside the gene matches: 8. This chain's CDR3 is CASSQGVAGGQSSYEQYF. CDR3 nucleotide sequence: TGCGCCAGCAGCCAAGGGGTAGCGGGGGGGCAAAGCTCCTACGAGCAGTACTTC.

The chain combines TRBV19 with TRBJ1-1; D call uncertain. This CDR3 comprises 14 residues. Germline V CDR1 and CDR2: LNHDA, SQIVND (reference sequence). V was pared by 6 bases and J by 1 base, with 12 bases between. CDR3 in amino acids: CASSPTGGNTEAFF. For the CDR3, the DNA is TGTGCCAGTAGCCCAACCGGAGGGAACACTGAAGCTTTCTTT.

Sample share makes this clone large. The rearrangement uses TRBV6-1 and TRBJ1-5; tentative D call: TRBD1 (6 bases). Germline loops: CDR1 MNHNS, CDR2 SASEGT. Between the trimmed V and J ends, which lost 7 bases and 4 bases, there was a span of 17 bases. The CDR3 runs 15 residues. CDR3 nucleotides: TGTGCCAGCACCTTCGACCGGGGGGCGAATCAGCCCCAGCATTTT. Translation gives CASTFDRGANQPQHF.

The CDR3 spells CASSLFPRGTEAFF. The DNA for the CDR3 is TGTGCCAGCAGTTTATTTCCCAGGGGGACTGAAGCTTTCTTT. The V call is TRBV28, the J call TRBJ1-1, with 7 bases fitting TRBD1. The V segment lost 1 base and the J segment 5 bases; nucleotides outside the gene matches: 4. The CDR3 sequence is 14 residues long. Germline V CDR1 and CDR2: MDHEN, SYDVKM.

This clone was seen only once. The chain is built from TRBV5-1 and TRBJ1-1; TRBD1 agrees at 8 bases. The CDR3 sequence is 14 residues long. J gave up 5 bases and V 5 bases, and 8 bases lay outside the gene matches. From germline, CDR1 is SGHRS and CDR2 YFSETQ. This CDR3 reads CASSDRGGVTEAFF. In nucleotides, the CDR3 is TGCGCCAGCAGTGACAGGGGAGGGGTAACTGAAGCTTTCTTT.

This chain joins TRBV9 and TRBJ1-2; 12 bases line up with TRBD1. V lost 3 bases, J lost 7 bases, and 4 bases stayed unmatched. CDR1 is SGDLS, CDR2 YYNGEE, per germline. This CDR3 is 14 amino acids long. This CDR3 is CASSAGDRGLGYTF. Here the CDR3 DNA reads TGTGCCAGCAGCGCAGGGGACAGGGGGCTTGGCTACACCTTC.

The genes are TRBV28 and TRBJ1-4, with 7 bases aligning to TRBD1. There are 13 residues in the CDR3. V gave up 5 bases and J gave up 7 bases; unmatched junction bases: 4. Germline V gene lookup returns CDR1 MDHEN and CDR2 SYDVKM. The CDR3 coding sequence is TGTGCCAGCAGTGAGGGGGCGGGTGAAAAACTGTTTTTT. As protein: CASSEGAGEKLFF.

This chain connects TRBV5-4 to TRBJ2-2; TRBD1 might be the D (5 bases). Germline V lookup: CDR1 SGHNT, CDR2 YYREEE (reference sequence). V was shortened by 6 bases and J by 1 base, with 10 bases between the two germline ends. The CDR3 loop spans 14 amino acids. Written as DNA, the CDR3 is TGTGCCAGCATCATAGACAGGAACACCGGGGAGCTGTTTTTT. This codes for CASIIDRNTGELFF. The whole variable domain, remainder taken from reference TRBV5-4 and TRBJ2-2, is ETGVTQSPTHLIKTRGQQVTLRCSSQSGHNTVSWYQQALGQGPQFIFQYYREEENGRGNFPPRFSGLQFPNYSSELNVNALELDDSALYLCASIIDRNTGELFFGEGSRLTVL.

The rearrangement links TRBV19 to TRBJ1-6; D uncertain. V was shortened by 6 bases and J by 8 bases, with 14 bases between the two germline ends. CDR3 length: 14 residues. Germline values: CDR1 LNHDA, CDR2 SQIVND (reference sequence). The CDR3 region is CASSHGVVHSPLHF. The CDR3 DNA reads TGTGCCAGTAGCCACGGGGTGGTCCATTCACCCCTCCACTTT.

The chain links TRBV6-1 to TRBJ2-7; possible D gene TRBD1, 5 bases. Germline CDR1 is MNHNS and CDR2 is SASEGT. CDR3 size: 15 residues. V was clipped by 1 base and J by 3 bases, with 13 bases between them. The CDR3 nucleotides read TGTGCCAGCAGTGAAGTTGGAAGGGGCGGCTACGAGCAGTACTTC. This translates into CASSEVGRGGYEQYF.

The chain carries TRBV10-2 and TRBJ1-2; 7 nucleotides line up with TRBD1. V lost 4 bases to trimming and J lost 6 bases; unmatched junction nucleotides: 5. Germline V lookup: CDR1 WSHSY, CDR2 SAAADI. This CDR3 spans 13 amino acids. CDR3 DNA: TGCGCCAGCAGTGCGACAGGGTCCCATGGCTACACCTTC. This encodes CASSATGSHGYTF.

This clone was counted a few times. The gene calls are TRBV5-8 and TRBJ1-5, with a possible D match to TRBD1 (6 bases). CDR1 is SGHTS, CDR2 YDEGEE, per germline. V dropped 4 bases and J dropped 7 bases, with 18 bases sitting between them. The CDR3 length is 15 residues. The CDR3 DNA follows: TGTGCCAGCAGCCACCCTAAAGCAGGGGAGCAGCCCCAGCATTTT. This codes for CASSHPKAGEQPQHF.

This rearrangement joins TRBV6-1 to TRBJ2-3, with D possibly TRBD2 on 6 matching bases. The CDR3 consists of 14 residues. The germline V gene has CDR1 MNHNS and CDR2 SASEGT. The V end was cut by 2 bases, the J end by 8 bases, with 14 bases between. The CDR3 reads CASSETTSRGTQYF. For the CDR3, the DNA is TGTGCCAGCAGTGAAACCACTAGCCGGGGTACGCAGTATTTT.

CDR3 sequence reads: CASSNRGSYEQYF. The CDR3 nucleotides are TGTGCCAGCAGCAACAGGGGTTCCTACGAGCAGTACTTC. The chain uses TRBV7-8 and TRBJ2-7; 7 bases match TRBD1. V lost 5 bases to trimming and J lost 1 base; unmatched junction nucleotides: 2. Germline V gives CDR1 SGHVS, CDR2 FQNEAQ. This CDR3 contains 13 residues. The full variable domain, with the rest looked up from reference TRBV7-8 and TRBJ2-7, is GAGVSQSPRYKVAKRGQDVALRCDPISGHVSLFWYQQALGQGPEFLTYFQNEAQLDKSGLPSDRFFAERPEGSVSTLKIQRTQQEDSAVYLCASSNRGSYEQYFGPGTRLTVT.

The chain recombines TRBV2 with TRBJ1-4, with 7 nucleotides matching TRBD1. The CDR3 is made up of 15 amino acids. Unmatched junction bases numbered 9, after V lost 6 bases and J lost 5 bases. Germline V gene sequence: CDR1 SNHLY, CDR2 FYNNEI. The CDR3 bases are TGTGCCAGCAGGAGACCCGGGACAGAAAATGAAAAACTGTTTTTT. Translated: CASRRPGTENEKLFF.

V and J are TRBV11-2 and TRBJ1-4; 11 nucleotides align to TRBD1. This CDR3 spans 17 amino acids. The germline V gene has CDR1 SGHAT and CDR2 FQNNGV. V lost 5 bases, J lost 1 base, and 6 bases stayed unmatched. CDR3 sequence: CASSARTGGRTNEKLFF. As DNA, the CDR3 is TGTGCCAGCAGCGCTAGGACAGGGGGCCGAACTAATGAAAAACTGTTTTTT. Full variable domain (missing parts from reference TRBV11-2 and TRBJ1-4): EAGVAQSPRYKIIEKRQSVAFWCNPISGHATLYWYQQILGQGPKLLIQFQNNGVVDDSQLPKDRFSAERLKGVDSTLKIQPAKLEDSAVYLCASSARTGGRTNEKLFFGSGTQLSVL.

The chain combines TRBV6-5 with TRBJ2-1, with 7 bases lining up with TRBD1. Germline V gives CDR1 MNHEY, CDR2 SVGAGI. After removal of 0 bases from V and 7 bases from J, the junction contained 9 bases not matched to a gene. The CDR3 sequence is 16 residues long. The CDR3 sequence: CASSYSSIKGANEQFF. The DNA for the CDR3 is TGTGCCAGCAGTTACTCGAGTATAAAGGGGGCGAATGAGCAGTTCTTC.

V and J are TRBV2 and TRBJ1-1; D possibly corresponds to TRBD1 (5 bases). Trimming took off 4 bases at V and 5 bases at J, with 11 bases between the two ends. This CDR3 has 13 residues. Germline assignment: CDR1 SNHLY and CDR2 FYNNEI. The CDR3, as DNA: TGTGCCAGCAGTGGGGGCCCGGGTACTGAAGCTTTCTTT. It encodes CASSGGPGTEAFF. The whole variable domain, remainder taken from reference TRBV2 and TRBJ1-1, is EPEVTQTPSHQVTQMGQEVILRCVPISNHLYFYWYRQILGQKVEFLVSFYNNEISEKSEIFDDQFSVERPDGSNFTLKIRSTKLEDSAMYFCASSGGPGTEAFFGQGTRLTVV.

The chain recombines TRBV7-9 with TRBJ2-1; D remains unclear. Germline V gene lookup returns CDR1 SEHNR and CDR2 FQNEAQ (reference sequence). The CDR3 loop spans 16 amino acids. V lost 2 bases to trimming and J lost 6 bases, with 17 bases between them. This CDR3 is CASSLYKAEHTNEQFF. Here the CDR3 DNA reads TGTGCCAGCAGCTTATACAAGGCGGAACACACCAATGAGCAGTTCTTC.

The V gene is TRBV7-2, the J gene TRBJ1-1, with D possibly TRBD1 on 6 matching bases. CDR1 and CDR2 from the germline V gene are SGHTA and FQGNSA. The CDR3 runs to 13 residues. The V end was cut by 5 bases, the J end by 1 base, with 8 bases between. As DNA, the CDR3 is TGTGCCAGCAGCCAGGGACAGAACACTGAAGCTTTCTTT. Translated, it gives CASSQGQNTEAFF.

The V and J genes are TRBV7-2 and TRBJ2-7, with 7 bases fitting TRBD1. The CDR3 is 11 amino acids. The V and J ends lost 5 bases and 6 bases, in that order; junction bases with no gene match: 1. Germline V lookup: CDR1 SGHTA, CDR2 FQGNSA. This chain's CDR3 is CASSPGGEQYF. In nucleotides, the CDR3 is TGTGCCAGCAGCCCAGGGGGCGAGCAGTACTTC.

In this sample, this clone turned up a few times. The chain recombines TRBV19 with TRBJ1-2, with TRBD1 as a possible D gene (5 bases). CDR1 and CDR2 from the germline V gene are LNHDA and SQIVND (reference sequence). The V end was cut by 3 bases, the J end by 2 bases, with 7 bases between. This CDR3 comprises 13 residues. The CDR3 here is CASSMRQNYGYTF. In DNA, the CDR3 is TGTGCCAGTAGTATGAGACAGAACTATGGCTACACCTTC.

Points on this clone: This same CDR3 is encoded by further DNA sequences in the sample. V is TRBV9 and J is TRBJ2-1; the D gene is possibly TRBD2 (7 bases). Trimming took 2 bases from V and 9 from J, leaving 12 bases between them. CDR3 size: 13 residues. Germline CDR1 SGDLS, CDR2 YYNGEE. The CDR3 spells CASSVGGGGEQFF. DNA for the CDR3: TGTGCCAGCAGCGTTGGGGGGGGCGGTGAGCAGTTCTTC.

The V call is TRBV7-4, the J call TRBJ2-7, with 8 positions matching TRBD1. Losses at the gene ends were 4 bases for V and 7 bases for J; bases not matched to a gene: 24. Germline V gene lookup returns CDR1 SGHVT and CDR2 SQSDAQ. CDR3 size: 19 residues. As DNA, the CDR3 is TGTGCCAGCAGCTCCCCAAACCGGGACAGGTGCCGGGGTGAGGGAGAGCAGTACTTC. Amino acid sequence: CASSSPNRDRCRGEGEQYF.

This sequence joins TRBV30 and TRBJ1-2, with D perhaps TRBD1 (6 bases). V lost 0 bases and J 8 bases, leaving 13 bases between the germline ends. Germline V gene data show CDR1 as GTSNPN and CDR2 as SVGIG (reference sequence). This CDR3 is built from 13 residues. The CDR3 nucleotides read TGTGCCTGGAGTGTAAATCAGGGGCTCGGCTACACCTTC. Its protein is CAWSVNQGLGYTF.

V gene TRBV28 combines with J gene TRBJ2-7; perhaps TRBD1 as D (6 bases). V was shortened by 7 bases and J by 2 bases, with 15 bases between the two germline ends. The CDR3 spans 14 residues. Germline CDR1 and CDR2: MDHEN and SYDVKM. The CDR3 loop reads CASTPTGGPYEQYF. Here the CDR3 DNA reads TGTGCCAGCACCCCGACAGGAGGCCCCTACGAGCAGTACTTC.

The rearrangement joins TRBV30 to TRBJ2-1; TRBD2 matches 10 bases. Germline values: CDR1 GTSNPN, CDR2 SVGIG (reference sequence). The CDR3 totals 16 residues. Trimming cost V 2 bases and J 6 bases; bases outside gene matches: 10. CDR3 residues: CAWSRDLAGDLNEQFF. Written as DNA, the CDR3 is TGTGCCTGGAGTCGTGACCTAGCGGGGGACCTCAATGAGCAGTTCTTC.